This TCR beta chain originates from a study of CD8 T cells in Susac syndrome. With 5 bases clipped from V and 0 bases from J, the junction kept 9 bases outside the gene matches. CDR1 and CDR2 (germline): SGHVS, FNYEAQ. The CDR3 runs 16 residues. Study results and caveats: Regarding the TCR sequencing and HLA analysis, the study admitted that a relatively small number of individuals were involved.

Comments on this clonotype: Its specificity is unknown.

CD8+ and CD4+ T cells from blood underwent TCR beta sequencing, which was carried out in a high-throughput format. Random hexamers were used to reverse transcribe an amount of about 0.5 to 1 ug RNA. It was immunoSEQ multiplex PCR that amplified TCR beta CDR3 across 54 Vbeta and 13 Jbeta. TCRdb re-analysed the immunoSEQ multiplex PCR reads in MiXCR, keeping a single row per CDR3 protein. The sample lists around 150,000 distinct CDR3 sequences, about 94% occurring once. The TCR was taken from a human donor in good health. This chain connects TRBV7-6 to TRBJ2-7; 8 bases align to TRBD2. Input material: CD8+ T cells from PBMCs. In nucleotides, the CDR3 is TGTGCCAGCAGCCCCTGGGAGCGGGGGAGCTCCTACGAGCAGTACTTC. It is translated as CASSPWERGSSYEQYF.